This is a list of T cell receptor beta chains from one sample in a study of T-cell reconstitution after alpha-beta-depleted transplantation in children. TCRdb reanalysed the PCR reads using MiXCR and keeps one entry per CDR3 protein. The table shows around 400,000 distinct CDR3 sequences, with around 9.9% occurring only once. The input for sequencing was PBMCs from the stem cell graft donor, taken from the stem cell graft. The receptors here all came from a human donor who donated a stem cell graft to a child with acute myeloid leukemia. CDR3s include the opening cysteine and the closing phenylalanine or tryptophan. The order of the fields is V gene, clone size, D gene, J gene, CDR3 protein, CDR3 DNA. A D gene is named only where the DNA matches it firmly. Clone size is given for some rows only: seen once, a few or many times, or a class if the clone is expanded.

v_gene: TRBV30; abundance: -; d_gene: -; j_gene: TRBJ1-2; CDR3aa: CAWSSGGGDGYTF; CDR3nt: TGTGCCTGGAGTTCCGGCGGGGGAGATGGCTACACCTTC
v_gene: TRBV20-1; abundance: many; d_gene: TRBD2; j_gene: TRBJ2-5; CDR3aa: CSAISQREQVGQETQYF; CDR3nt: TGCAGTGCTATTAGTCAGCGGGAGCAAGTAGGGCAAGAGACCCAGTACTTC
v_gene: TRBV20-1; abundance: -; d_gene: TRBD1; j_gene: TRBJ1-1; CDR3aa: CSARQGAQASTEAFF; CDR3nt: TGCAGTGCTAGACAGGGGGCCCAAGCGTCCACTGAAGCTTTCTTT
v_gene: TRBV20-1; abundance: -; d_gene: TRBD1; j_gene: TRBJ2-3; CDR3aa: CSARPLLGTGDTQYF; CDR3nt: TGCAGTGCTAGGCCCCTACTAGGGACAGGCGATACGCAGTATTTT
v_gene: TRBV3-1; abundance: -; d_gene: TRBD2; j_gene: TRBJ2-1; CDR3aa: CASSPLAGLTYEQFF; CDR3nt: TGTGCCAGCAGCCCCCTAGCGGGGTTAACGTATGAGCAGTTCTTC
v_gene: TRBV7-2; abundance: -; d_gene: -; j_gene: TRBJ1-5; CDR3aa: CASSPGRAGSNQPQHF; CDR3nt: TGTGCCAGCAGCCCCGGGCGGGCCGGGAGCAATCAGCCCCAGCATTTT
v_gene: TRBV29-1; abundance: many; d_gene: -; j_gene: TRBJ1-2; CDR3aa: CSVVSGGYGYTF; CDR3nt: TGCAGCGTTGTTTCTGGCGGCTATGGCTACACCTTC
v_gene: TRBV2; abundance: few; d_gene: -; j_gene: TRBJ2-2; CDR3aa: CASSVDSAGTGELFF; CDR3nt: TGTGCCAGCAGTGTTGATAGCGCGGGCACCGGGGAGCTGTTTTTT
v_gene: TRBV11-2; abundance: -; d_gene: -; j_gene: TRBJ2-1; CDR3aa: CASSLIRDEQLF; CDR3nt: TGTGCCAGCAGCTTAATCCGGGATGAGCAGCTCTTC
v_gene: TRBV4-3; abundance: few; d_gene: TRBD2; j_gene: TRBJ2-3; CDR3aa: CASSQGTSGRGSTDTQYF; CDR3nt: TGCGCCAGCAGCCAAGGGACTAGCGGGAGGGGGAGCACAGATACGCAGTATTTT
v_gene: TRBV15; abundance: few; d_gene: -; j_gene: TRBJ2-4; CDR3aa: CATSRAGGTKNIQYF; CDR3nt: TGTGCCACCAGCCGAGCGGGCGGAACCAAAAACATTCAGTACTTC
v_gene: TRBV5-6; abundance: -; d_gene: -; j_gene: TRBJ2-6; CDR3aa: CASSLMGLGSGANGLTF; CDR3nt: TGTGCCAGCAGCTTGATGGGCTTGGGCTCTGGGGCCAACGGCCTGACTTTC
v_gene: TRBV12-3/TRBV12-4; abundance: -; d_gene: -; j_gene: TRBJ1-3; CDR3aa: CASSQRQHSGNTIYF; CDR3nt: TGTGCCAGCAGCCAGAGACAGCACTCTGGAAACACCATATATTTT
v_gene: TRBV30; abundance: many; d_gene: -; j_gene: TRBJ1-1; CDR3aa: CAWIFNTEAFF; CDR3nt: TGTGCCTGGATTTTCAACACTGAAGCTTTCTTT
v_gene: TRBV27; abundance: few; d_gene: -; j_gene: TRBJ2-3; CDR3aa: CASRGGYLRTDTQYF; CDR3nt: TGTGCCAGCAGGGGGGGCTATCTGCGCACAGATACGCAGTATTTT
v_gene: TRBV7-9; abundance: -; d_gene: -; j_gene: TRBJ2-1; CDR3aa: CASSPRLGVEQFF; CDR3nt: TGTGCCAGCAGCCCAAGACTAGGGGTTGAGCAGTTCTTC
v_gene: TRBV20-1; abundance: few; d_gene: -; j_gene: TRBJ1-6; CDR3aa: CSASRDDYNSPLHF; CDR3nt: TGCAGTGCTTCCAGGGATGACTATAATTCACCCCTCCACTTT
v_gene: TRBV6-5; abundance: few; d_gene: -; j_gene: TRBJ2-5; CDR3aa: CASSYSGPRPEETQYF; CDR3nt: TGTGCCAGCAGTTACTCGGGACCAAGGCCCGAAGAGACCCAGTACTTC
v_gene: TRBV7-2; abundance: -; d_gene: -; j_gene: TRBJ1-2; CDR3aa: CASSFTQVRGYTF; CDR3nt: TGTGCCAGCAGCTTTACTCAAGTCCGGGGCTACACCTTC
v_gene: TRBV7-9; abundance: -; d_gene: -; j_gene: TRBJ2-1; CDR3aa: CASSFVESSYNEQFF; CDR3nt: TGTGCCAGCAGCTTTGTAGAGAGCTCCTACAATGAGCAGTTCTTC
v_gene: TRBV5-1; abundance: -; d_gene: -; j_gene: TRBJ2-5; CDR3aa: CASSFYQSTQETQYF; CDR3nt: TGCGCCAGCAGCTTTTACCAGTCAACGCAGGAGACCCAGTACTTC
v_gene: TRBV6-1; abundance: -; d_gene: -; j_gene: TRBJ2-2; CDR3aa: CVSSPLFGELFF; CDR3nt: TGTGTCAGCAGTCCTTTATTCGGGGAGCTGTTTTTT
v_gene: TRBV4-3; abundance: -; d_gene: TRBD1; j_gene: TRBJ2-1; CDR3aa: CASSQAASGQGYEQFF; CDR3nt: TGCGCCAGCAGCCAAGCCGCGTCGGGACAGGGGTATGAGCAGTTCTTC
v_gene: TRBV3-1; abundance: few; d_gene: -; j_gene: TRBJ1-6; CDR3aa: CASSLQTGPPLHF; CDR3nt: TGTGCCAGCAGCCTTCAGACGGGGCCACCCCTCCACTTT
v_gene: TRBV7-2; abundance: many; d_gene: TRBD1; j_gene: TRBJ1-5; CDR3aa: CASSPWDSSNQPQHF; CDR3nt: TGTGCCAGCAGCCCATGGGACAGTAGCAATCAGCCCCAGCATTTT
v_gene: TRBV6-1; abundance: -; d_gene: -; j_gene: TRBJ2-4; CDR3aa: CASRHRVAKNSQYF; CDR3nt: TGTGCCAGCAGACACAGGGTAGCCAAAAACAGTCAGTACTTC
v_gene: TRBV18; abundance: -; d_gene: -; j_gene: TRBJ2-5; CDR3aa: CASSPPGVPGETQYF; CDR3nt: TGTGCCAGCTCACCACCGGGCGTCCCAGGAGAGACCCAGTACTTC
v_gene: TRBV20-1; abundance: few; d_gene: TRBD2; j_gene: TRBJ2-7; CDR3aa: CSAQSGSSYEQYF; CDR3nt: TGCAGTGCTCAAAGCGGGAGCTCCTACGAGCAGTACTTC
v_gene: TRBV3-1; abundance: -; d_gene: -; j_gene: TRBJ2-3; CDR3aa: CASSQSGSWATTDTQYF; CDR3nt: TGTGCCAGCAGCCAAAGCGGCAGCTGGGCAACCACAGATACGCAGTATTTT
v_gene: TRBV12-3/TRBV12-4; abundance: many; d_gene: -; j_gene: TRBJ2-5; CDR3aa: CASSLVGVGGTQYF; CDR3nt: TGTGCCAGCAGTTTAGTTGGGGTGGGCGGGACCCAGTACTTC
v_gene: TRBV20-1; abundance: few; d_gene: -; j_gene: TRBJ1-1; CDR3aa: CSARGWEGNTEAFF; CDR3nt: TGCAGTGCTAGAGGGTGGGAGGGGAACACTGAAGCTTTCTTT
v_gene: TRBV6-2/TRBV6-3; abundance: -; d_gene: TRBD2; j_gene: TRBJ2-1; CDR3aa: CASSGLAAEQFF; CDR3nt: TGTGCCAGCAGTGGGCTAGCGGCGGAGCAGTTCTTC
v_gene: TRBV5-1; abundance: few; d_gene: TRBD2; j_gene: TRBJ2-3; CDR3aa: CASSSLLLAGVTDTQYF; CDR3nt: TGCGCCAGCAGCTCCCTCCTACTAGCGGGAGTTACAGATACGCAGTATTTT
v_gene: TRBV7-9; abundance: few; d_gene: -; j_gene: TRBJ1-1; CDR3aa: CASTLGRNTEAFF; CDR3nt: TGTGCCAGCACCCTGGGGAGGAACACTGAAGCTTTCTTT
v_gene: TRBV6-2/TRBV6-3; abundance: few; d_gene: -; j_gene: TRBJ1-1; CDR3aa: CASSYSSTEEVGTEAFF; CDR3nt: TGTGCCAGCAGTTACTCGAGCACGGAGGAGGTCGGCACTGAAGCTTTCTTT
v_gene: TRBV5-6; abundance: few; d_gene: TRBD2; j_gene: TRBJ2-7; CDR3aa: CASSLVAGGHREQYF; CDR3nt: TGTGCCAGCAGCTTGGTAGCGGGAGGGCATCGGGAGCAGTACTTC
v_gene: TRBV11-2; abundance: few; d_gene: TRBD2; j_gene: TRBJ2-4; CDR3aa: CASSHGGLAGTAKNIQYF; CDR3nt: TGTGCCAGCAGCCATGGCGGGCTAGCGGGAACAGCCAAAAACATTCAGTACTTC
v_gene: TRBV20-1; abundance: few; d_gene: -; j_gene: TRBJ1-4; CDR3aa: CSARVPAYNEKLFF; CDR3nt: TGCAGTGCTAGAGTCCCAGCGTATAATGAAAAACTGTTTTTT
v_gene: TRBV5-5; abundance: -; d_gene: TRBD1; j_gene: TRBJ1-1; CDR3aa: CASSLAVTGTFIEAFF; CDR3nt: TGTGCCAGCAGCTTGGCCGTGACAGGGACCTTTATTGAAGCTTTCTTT
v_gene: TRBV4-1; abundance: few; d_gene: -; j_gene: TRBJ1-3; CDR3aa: CASSQNLAAGNTIYF; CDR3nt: TGCGCCAGCAGCCAAAATTTGGCAGCAGGAAACACCATATATTTT
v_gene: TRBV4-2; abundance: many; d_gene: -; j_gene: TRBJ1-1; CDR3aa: CASSPSGQDEAFF; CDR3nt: TGTGCCAGCAGCCCCTCGGGGCAGGATGAAGCTTTCTTT
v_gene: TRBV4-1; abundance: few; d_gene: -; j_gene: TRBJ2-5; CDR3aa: CASSQEGTWETQYF; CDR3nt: TGCGCCAGCAGCCAAGAAGGAACATGGGAGACCCAGTACTTC
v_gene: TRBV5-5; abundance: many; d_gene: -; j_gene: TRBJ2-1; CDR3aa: CASSIGPNNEQFF; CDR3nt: TGTGCCAGCAGCATAGGACCCAACAATGAGCAGTTCTTC
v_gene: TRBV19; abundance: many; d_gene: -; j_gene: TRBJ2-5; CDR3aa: CASSISLRTDSQYF; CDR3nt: TGTGCCAGTAGTATCTCTTTACGGACAGATTCCCAGTACTTC
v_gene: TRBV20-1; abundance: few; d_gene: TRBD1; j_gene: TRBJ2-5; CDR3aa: CSARSPGGAETQYF; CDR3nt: TGCAGTGCTAGATCTCCAGGGGGCGCGGAGACCCAGTACTTC
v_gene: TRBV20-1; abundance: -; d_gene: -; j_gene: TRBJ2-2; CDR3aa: CSARGGLGSTGELFF; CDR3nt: TGCAGTGCTAGAGGGGGGTTGGGTTCCACCGGGGAGCTGTTTTTT
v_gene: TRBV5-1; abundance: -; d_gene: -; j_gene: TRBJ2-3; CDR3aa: CASSLGVLDTQYF; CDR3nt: TGCGCCAGCAGCTTGGGTGTGTTAGATACGCAGTATTTT
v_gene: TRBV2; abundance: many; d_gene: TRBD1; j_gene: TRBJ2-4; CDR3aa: CASTVTQDRGLAKNIQYF; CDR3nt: TGTGCCAGCACCGTCACGCAGGACAGGGGGCTGGCCAAAAACATTCAGTACTTC
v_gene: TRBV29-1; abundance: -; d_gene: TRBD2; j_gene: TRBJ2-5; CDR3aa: CSVVGTSGAQETQYF; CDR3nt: TGCAGCGTAGTTGGGACTAGCGGAGCTCAAGAGACCCAGTACTTC
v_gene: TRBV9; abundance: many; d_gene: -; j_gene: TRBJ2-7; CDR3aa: CASSVGPSYEQYF; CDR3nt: TGTGCCAGCAGCGTGGGTCCGTCCTACGAGCAGTACTTC
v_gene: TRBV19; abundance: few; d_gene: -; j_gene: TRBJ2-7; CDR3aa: CASSLAGRSHEQYF; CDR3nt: TGTGCCAGCTCCCTGGCGGGACGTTCCCACGAGCAGTACTTC
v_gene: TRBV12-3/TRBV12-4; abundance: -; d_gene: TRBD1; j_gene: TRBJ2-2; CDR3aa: CASSLRGLNTGELFF; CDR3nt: TGTGCCAGCAGTTTGAGGGGGCTGAACACCGGGGAGCTGTTTTTT
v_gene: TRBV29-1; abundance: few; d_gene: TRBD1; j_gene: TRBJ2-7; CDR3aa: CSVEGQGGYEQYF; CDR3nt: TGCAGCGTTGAAGGACAGGGTGGCTACGAGCAGTACTTC